This passage covers 21 T cell receptor beta chains from one sample sequenced in a study of blood T cell repertoires in COVID-19. Using immunoSEQ multiplex PCR, the repertoire was profiled, and TCRdb retains in-frame clones only, with some absent. The sample lists 300,000 to 350,000 clones; 87% were seen once. The sequencing sample was made of peripheral blood. These TCRs come from a man in his late teens or twenties with active or convalescent COVID-19.

The chain recombines TRBV9 with TRBJ1-2; TRBD1 matches 7 bases. From germline, CDR1 is SGDLS and CDR2 YYNGEE. Trimming cost V 0 bases and J 5 bases; bases outside gene matches: 7. The CDR3 loop spans 15 amino acids. CDR3 nucleotides: TGTGCCAGCAGCGTAGAAGGGGGCGAGGTTTATGGCTACACCTTC. Protein sequence: CASSVEGGEVYGYTF.

The chain combines TRBV27 with TRBJ2-1, with 9 bases matching TRBD2. This CDR3 is 15 amino acids long. V lost 8 bases, J lost 5 bases, and 10 bases stayed unmatched. Germline-derived CDR1 and CDR2 are MNHEY and SMNVEV (reference sequence). This chain's CDR3 is CASGRAGGLNNEQFF. CDR3 bases: TGTGCCAGCGGCCGGGCGGGAGGGCTCAACAATGAGCAGTTCTTC.

The chain links TRBV5-1 to TRBJ2-2; D remains unclear. Per the germline V gene, CDR1 is SGHRS and CDR2 is YFSETQ. V lost 1 base to trimming and J lost 5 bases, with 15 bases between them. The CDR3 is 16 amino acids. The CDR3 sequence: CASSLTTRIVTGELFF. The CDR3 DNA is TGCGCCAGCAGCTTGACGACACGTATAGTGACCGGGGAGCTGTTTTTT.

The chain is built from TRBV7-2 and TRBJ1-1; no clear D. There are 17 residues in the CDR3. V shed 7 bases and J shed 0 bases, with 21 bases lying between them. Germline assignment: CDR1 SGHTA and CDR2 FQGNSA. CDR3 nucleotides: TGTGCCAGCATTCTTAAATTAGCCCAACTCATGAACACTGAAGCTTTCTTT. Amino acids: CASILKLAQLMNTEAFF.

This clone was seen only a few times. The chain recombines TRBV3-1 (or the pseudogene TRBV3-2) with TRBJ1-3, with D possibly TRBD1 on 5 matching bases. The CDR3 covers 17 residues. CDR1 LGHDT and CDR2 YNNKEL come from the germline V gene (reference sequence). With 4 bases removed from V and 0 bases from J, the gap between germline ends came to 16 bases. The CDR3 DNA reads as TGTGCCAGCAGCCGCGCGGGACTCAGGAGCTCTGGAAACACCATATATTTT. Its protein product is CASSRAGLRSSGNTIYF.

The chain combines TRBV6-5 with TRBJ1-2, with D possibly TRBD1 on 6 matching bases. The ends were cut back, 3 bases at V and 3 bases at J, with 11 bases in the middle. Germline loops: CDR1 MNHEY, CDR2 SVGAGI. CDR3 length: 14 residues. CDR3 DNA sequence: TGTGCCAGCAGTTATTCCGGGACACACTATGGCTACACCTTC. It encodes CASSYSGTHYGYTF.

This rearrangement joins TRBV5-1 to TRBJ2-7; D unresolved. Trimming left V 0 bases short and J 3 bases short, with 10 bases between. This CDR3 contains 14 residues. Germline lookup yields CDR1 SGHRS and CDR2 YFSETQ. The CDR3 here is CASSLVAYYYEQYF. The CDR3 nucleotides are TGCGCCAGCAGCTTGGTAGCCTACTACTACGAGCAGTACTTC.

This clone was detected only once. The rearrangement uses TRBV9 and TRBJ2-4; TRBD2 agrees at 7 bases. Trimming at V came to 0 bases and at J to 7 bases, leaving 7 bases not matched to a gene. Germline V gives CDR1 SGDLS, CDR2 YYNGEE. The CDR3 spans 15 residues. The CDR3 here is CASSVGGREQNIQYF. Here the CDR3 DNA reads TGTGCCAGCAGCGTAGGTGGGCGGGAGCAGAACATTCAGTACTTC.

The chain uses TRBV19 and TRBJ1-2; D gene ambiguous. The CDR3 runs 13 residues. Germline loops: CDR1 LNHDA, CDR2 SQIVND (reference sequence). V was shortened by 1 base and J by 0 bases, with 3 bases between the two germline ends. The CDR3 reads CASSIAANYGYTF. The CDR3 DNA follows: TGTGCCAGTAGTATAGCAGCTAACTATGGCTACACCTTC.

The rearrangement joins TRBV6-6 to TRBJ2-3, with 9 bases identical to TRBD2. This CDR3 is 13 amino acids long. V was pared by 8 bases and J by 9 bases, with 9 bases of the junction left unmatched. Germline V gene sequence: CDR1 MNHNY, CDR2 SVGAGI (reference sequence). The CDR3 protein is CASLAGVGGTQYF. The CDR3 DNA follows: TGTGCCAGCTTAGCGGGAGTGGGGGGGACGCAGTATTTT.

The V gene is TRBV6-2 or TRBV6-3, the J gene TRBJ2-1, with TRBD2 matching 10 bases. Germline V gene sequence: CDR1 MNHEY, CDR2 SVGEGT. The trim removed 2 bases at V and 6 bases at J, leaving 4 bases unmatched. The CDR3 extends over 15 amino acids. The CDR3 DNA reads as TGTGCCAGCAGTTACCTCCTAGCGGGAGTCAATGAGCAGTTCTTC. It codes for CASSYLLAGVNEQFF.

This clone was picked up one time. The J gene is TRBJ2-2, the V gene TRBV5-1; TRBD2 matches 10 bases. J was trimmed by 7 bases and V by 0 bases; bases with no gene match: 9. CDR3 length equals 17 residues. Germline loops: CDR1 SGHRS, CDR2 YFSETQ. CDR3 protein: CASSLVSGGPPGGELFF. In DNA form, the CDR3 reads TGCGCCAGCAGCTTGGTTAGCGGGGGGCCCCCCGGCGGGGAGCTGTTTTTT.

The chain carries TRBV24-1 and TRBJ2-1, with a possible D match to TRBD1 (6 bases). The V end lost 4 bases, the J end lost 8 bases, and 11 bases lay between the germline ends. The CDR3 is 13 amino acids. From germline, CDR1 is KGHDR and CDR2 SFDVKD. CDR3 sequence (DNA): TGTGCCACCAGTGAATCAGGGGTTTATGAGCAGTTCTTC. Its translation: CATSESGVYEQFF.

The chain recombines TRBV7-9 with TRBJ1-1; the match to TRBD1 covers 7 bases. Trimming cost V 5 bases and J 1 base; bases outside gene matches: 4. Germline V CDR1 and CDR2: SEHNR, FQNEAQ (reference sequence). The CDR3 is 14 residues long. In DNA, the CDR3 is TGTGCCAGCAGCCGGGGGACAGCGAACACTGAAGCTTTCTTT. Residues: CASSRGTANTEAFF.

This chain links TRBV24-1 with TRBJ2-3; 12 positions match TRBD2. With V trimmed by 4 bases and J by 3 bases, 1 base remained unmatched. From germline, CDR1 is KGHDR and CDR2 SFDVKD. The length of the CDR3 is 15 residues. CDR3 residues: CATSDTSGRTDTQYF. The CDR3 nucleotides read TGTGCCACCAGTGACACTAGCGGGAGGACAGATACGCAGTATTTT.

There are a few counts of this clone. This sequence joins TRBV4-1 and TRBJ2-7; D possibly corresponds to TRBD2 (6 bases). Trimming shortened V by 6 bases and J by 0 bases, and 12 bases separated the two germline ends. Germline V gene sequence: CDR1 MGHRA, CDR2 YSYEKL. CDR3 length equals 14 residues. This CDR3 reads CASSSGFRSYEQYF. The CDR3 DNA follows: TGCGCCAGCAGTAGCGGCTTTCGCTCCTACGAGCAGTACTTC.

CDR3 sequence: CSVAVRADEQFF. CDR3 nucleotide sequence: TGCAGCGTTGCAGTCAGGGCCGACGAGCAGTTCTTC. V is TRBV29-1 and J is TRBJ2-1, with D possibly TRBD1 on 5 matching bases. The CDR3 contains 12 residues. Germline V CDR1 and CDR2: SQVTM, ANQGSEA. V was pared by 4 bases and J by 10 bases, with 14 bases between.

This clone has a handful of counts. The chain is built from TRBV7-2 and TRBJ1-2, with 7 nucleotides matching TRBD1. The V gene end was trimmed by 5 bases and the J gene end by 4 bases; junction bases not matched to a gene: 4. The CDR3 runs to 13 residues. CDR1 is SGHTA, CDR2 FQGNSA, per germline. The CDR3 is CASSPRTGYGYTF. In DNA, the CDR3 is TGTGCCAGCAGCCCCCGGACAGGCTATGGCTACACCTTC.

This sequence joins TRBV11-2 and TRBJ1-2, with D hard to call. Germline V gene data show CDR1 as SGHAT and CDR2 as FQNNGV. The CDR3 has 16 amino acids. Trimming shortened V by 0 bases and J by 7 bases, and 18 bases separated the two germline ends. For the CDR3, the DNA is TGTGCCAGCAGCTTAGACGTAGCGAAGGGCTCATTTGGCTACACCTTC. This codes for CASSLDVAKGSFGYTF.

The rearrangement links TRBV3-1 (or the pseudogene TRBV3-2) to TRBJ2-7, with TRBD1 identical over 8 bases. With V trimmed by 1 base and J by 5 bases, 10 bases remained unmatched. Germline lookup yields CDR1 LGHDT and CDR2 YNNKEL (reference sequence). The length of the CDR3 is 16 residues. CDR3: CASSQGQGQGLNEQYF. The CDR3 DNA is TGTGCCAGCAGCCAAGGCCAAGGACAGGGATTAAACGAGCAGTACTTC.

V gene TRBV5-5 combines with J gene TRBJ2-7; unclear D gene. CDR1 and CDR2 from the germline V gene are SGHKS and YYEKEE (reference sequence). This CDR3 is 15 amino acids long. V was pared by 3 bases and J by 3 bases, with 16 bases between. CDR3 loop: CASSSQMAAYYEQYF. For the CDR3, the DNA is TGTGCCAGCAGCTCACAGATGGCAGCCTACTACGAGCAGTACTTC.